The table lists the clone carrying this T cell receptor beta chain with many counts. This sample is part of a study of blood T cell repertoires in COVID-19. Overall study: Sites in the United States, Italy and Spain provided acute and convalescent COVID-19 samples. Nucleic acid was either cDNA or gDNA, and it came from T cells, B-cell-depleted T cells, or PBMCs.

The CDR3 is 15 residues long. Germline lookup yields CDR1 LGHNA and CDR2 YNFKEQ. The ends lost 3 bases at V and 2 bases at J; junction bases unmatched: 3. Methods used by the authors: Researchers report that nucleated cell counts were estimated from reference gene primer amplification. Sequencing was performed with immunoSEQ multiplex PCR; in TCRdb, only in-frame clones are kept and a portion is missing. The V and J calls and clone size were taken over from that table, and D and trimming were inferred from the DNA. The sample comprises over 30,000 clones, around 82% of which are singletons, and 40% to 50% rests with the top ten.

This receptor was identified in a man older than 75 with active or convalescent COVID-19. Input material: peripheral blood. The J gene is TRBJ1-5, the V gene TRBV4-2; the match to TRBD1 covers 8 bases. CDR3 DNA: TGTGCCAGCAGCCAGGCAGGGGGCGGCAATCAGCCCCAGCATTTT. This encodes CASSQAGGGNQPQHF.